Each of the 8 T cell receptor beta chains below was sequenced from the same sample in a study of OX40 agonist ivuxolimab in advanced cancers. Sequenced by immunoSEQ multiplex PCR; TCRdb stores in-frame clones only, minus some. The sample lists roughly 56,000 clones, around four fifths occurring once. This specimen consisted of CD4+ or CD8+ T cells sorted from blood, obtained in a trial of the OX40 agonist ivuxolimab. These receptors were collected from an adult with an advanced solid tumor such as melanoma, head and neck, liver or kidney cancer.

This rearrangement joins TRBV30 to TRBJ2-5; possibly TRBD2 for D (5 bases). Germline CDR1 is GTSNPN and CDR2 is SVGIG (reference sequence). The CDR3 loop spans 13 amino acids. V was pared by 0 bases and J by 3 bases, with 8 bases between. CDR3 nucleotides: TGTGCCTGGAGTGTAGCGGACGAAGAGACCCAGTACTTC. Its translation is CAWSVADEETQYF.

This clone has only a few counts. The CDR3 spells CAWEELGYGYTF. CDR3 DNA: TGTGCCTGGGAGGAATTGGGGTATGGCTACACCTTC. The V call is TRBV30, the J call TRBJ1-2, with D unresolved. V gave up 5 bases and J gave up 5 bases, with 12 bases separating them. Germline CDR1 reads GTSNPN; CDR2 reads SVGIG (reference sequence). This CDR3 has 12 amino acids.

This rearrangement joins TRBV7-3 to TRBJ2-2, with D unclear. Germline V gene data show CDR1 as SGHTA and CDR2 as FQGTGA. Deletions cut 0 bases from V and 2 bases from J, with 7 bases between. The CDR3 is made up of 15 amino acids. Written as DNA, the CDR3 is TGTGCCAGCAGCTTAACTACGGGTAACACCGGGGAGCTGTTTTTT. Translated: CASSLTTGNTGELFF.

The V and J genes are TRBV10-3 and TRBJ1-1, with D uncertain. Per germline, CDR1 ENHRY and CDR2 SYGVKD. The CDR3 length is 12 residues. The ends were cut back, 6 bases at V and 4 bases at J, with 9 bases in the middle. CDR3 sequence (DNA): TGTGCCATCAGGGATCTCGGCACTGAAGCTTTCTTT. Protein product: CAIRDLGTEAFF.

The chain couples TRBV18 to TRBJ2-7; D might be TRBD1 or TRBD2, each matching 7 bases. CDR3 length equals 16 residues. Germline CDR1 reads KGHSH; CDR2 reads LQKENI. Trimming pared 0 bases from V and 9 bases from J, leaving 21 bases between. This CDR3 is CASSPPIGQAGGGQYF. The CDR3 region has the DNA TGTGCCAGCTCACCACCAATCGGACAGGCTGGGGGGGGGCAGTACTTC.

The chain uses TRBV28 and TRBJ1-2; D possibly corresponds to TRBD1 (5 bases). Germline CDR1 is MDHEN and CDR2 is SYDVKM. The CDR3 has 15 residues. Trimming removed 6 bases at V and 3 bases at J, with 17 bases between. The CDR3 nucleotides read TGTGCCAGCAGACCCAACTCGGGGCGGGACTATGGCTACACCTTC. This translates into CASRPNSGRDYGYTF.

The chain couples TRBV5-1 to TRBJ2-2, with a possible D match to TRBD1 (6 bases). With 4 bases removed from V and 5 bases from J, the gap between germline ends came to 15 bases. The CDR3 runs 15 residues. Looked up from germline, CDR1 is SGHRS and CDR2 is YFSETQ. CDR3 residues: CASSLGTSGTGELFF. The CDR3 nucleotides read TGCGCCAGCAGCCTTGGGACATCAGGGACCGGGGAGCTGTTTTTT.

A remark on this clone: The sample carries other DNA sequences with the same CDR3. The chain recombines TRBV6-5 with TRBJ1-2; TRBD1 aligns across 10 bases. V gave up 0 bases and J gave up 2 bases; unmatched junction bases: 3. The CDR3 runs 16 residues. In germline, CDR1 is MNHEY, CDR2 SVGAGI. The CDR3 nucleotides read TGTGCCAGCAGTTACTCGAGGACAGGGGGAAACTATGGCTACACCTTC. Translation gives CASSYSRTGGNYGYTF.